Presented here are 3 T cell receptor beta chains from one specimen sequenced in a study of blood T cell repertoires in COVID-19. The assay was immunoSEQ multiplex PCR, and TCRdb's table has in-frame clones only and misses some. The data contain over 250,000 clones, about 80% of them singletons. Sequenced input: PBMCs or T cells enriched from blood (not recorded which). The receptors were gathered from a man aged 30 to 39 with acute COVID-19.

V and J are TRBV5-4 and TRBJ1-2, with a possible D match to TRBD1 (5 bases). There are 15 residues in the CDR3. Germline CDR1 SGHNT, CDR2 YYREEE (reference sequence). The ends were cut back, 2 bases at V and 0 bases at J, with 11 bases in the middle. CDR3 DNA: TGTGCCAGCAGCTTCGGGGGTAGGACTAACTATGGCTACACCTTC. This sequence encodes CASSFGGRTNYGYTF.

The chain joins TRBV5-5 to TRBJ1-1; D perhaps matches TRBD1 (5 bases). There are 12 residues in the CDR3. V lost 3 bases and J lost 3, with 6 bases in between. Germline CDR1 is SGHKS and CDR2 is YYEKEE (reference sequence). As DNA, the CDR3 is TGTGCCAGCAGCTGGGGGGACACTGAAGCTTTCTTT. Translated: CASSWGDTEAFF.

This clone was recorded only once. This rearrangement joins TRBV5-6 to TRBJ2-3; 8 bases match TRBD2. This CDR3 comprises 16 residues. J was trimmed by 4 bases and V by 2 bases; bases with no gene match: 9. Germline V gene data show CDR1 as SGHDT and CDR2 as YYEEEE. For the CDR3, the DNA is TGTGCCAGCAGCTTTCTAGCGGGTCGCAACTCAGATACGCAGTATTTT. Protein product: CASSFLAGRNSDTQYF.